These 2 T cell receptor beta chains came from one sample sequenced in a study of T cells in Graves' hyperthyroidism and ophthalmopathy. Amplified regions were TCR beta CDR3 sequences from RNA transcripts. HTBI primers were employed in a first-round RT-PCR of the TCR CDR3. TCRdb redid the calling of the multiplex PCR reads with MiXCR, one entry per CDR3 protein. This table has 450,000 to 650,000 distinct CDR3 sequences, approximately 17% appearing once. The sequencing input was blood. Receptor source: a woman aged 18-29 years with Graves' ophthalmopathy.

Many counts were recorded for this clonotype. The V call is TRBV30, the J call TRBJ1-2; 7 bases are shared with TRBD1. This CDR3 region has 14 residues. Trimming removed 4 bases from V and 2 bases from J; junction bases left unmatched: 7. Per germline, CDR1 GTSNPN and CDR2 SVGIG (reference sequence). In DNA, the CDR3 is TGTGCCTGGAAAGGACAGGAGAAGAACTATGGCTACACCTTC. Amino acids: CAWKGQEKNYGYTF. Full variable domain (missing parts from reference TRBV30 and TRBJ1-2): SQTIHQWPATLVQPVGSPLSLECTVEGTSNPNLYWYRQAAGRGLQLLFYSVGIGQISSEVPQNLSASRPQDRQFILSSKKLLLSDSGFYLCAWKGQEKNYGYTFGSGTRLTVV.

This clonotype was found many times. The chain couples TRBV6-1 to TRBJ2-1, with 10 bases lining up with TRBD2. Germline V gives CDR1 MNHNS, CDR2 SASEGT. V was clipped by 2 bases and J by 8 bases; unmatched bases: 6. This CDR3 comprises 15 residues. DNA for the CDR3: TGTGCCAGCAGTGAATCCGGGACTAGCGATGATGAGCAGTTCTTC. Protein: CASSESGTSDDEQFF.